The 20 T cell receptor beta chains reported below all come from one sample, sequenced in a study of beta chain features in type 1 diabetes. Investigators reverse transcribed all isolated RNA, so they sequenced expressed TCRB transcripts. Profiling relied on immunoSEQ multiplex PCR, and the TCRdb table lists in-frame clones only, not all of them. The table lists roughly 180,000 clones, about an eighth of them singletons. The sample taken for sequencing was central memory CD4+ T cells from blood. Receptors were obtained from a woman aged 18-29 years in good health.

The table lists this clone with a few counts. The CDR3 here is CASSQDAGSEETQYF. The CDR3 DNA reads as TGTGCCAGCAGCCAAGATGCCGGGAGCGAAGAGACCCAGTACTTC. The chain carries TRBV4-2 and TRBJ2-5, with TRBD2 as a possible D gene (6 bases). The CDR3 length is 15 residues. In germline, CDR1 is LGHNA, CDR2 YNFKEQ. V shed 0 bases and J shed 3 bases, with 11 bases lying between them.

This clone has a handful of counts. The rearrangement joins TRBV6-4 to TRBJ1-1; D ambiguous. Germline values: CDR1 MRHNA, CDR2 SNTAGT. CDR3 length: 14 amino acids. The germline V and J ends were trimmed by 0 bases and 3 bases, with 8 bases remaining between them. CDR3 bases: TGTGCCAGCAGTGACTCGAGTCGGTACACTGAAGCTTTCTTT. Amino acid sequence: CASSDSSRYTEAFF.

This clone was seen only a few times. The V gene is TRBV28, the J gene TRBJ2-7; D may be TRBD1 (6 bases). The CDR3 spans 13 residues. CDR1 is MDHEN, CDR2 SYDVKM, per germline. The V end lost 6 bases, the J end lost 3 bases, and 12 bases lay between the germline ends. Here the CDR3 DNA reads TGTGCCAGCAGGACGGGACACAGCTACGAGCAGTACTTC. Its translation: CASRTGHSYEQYF.

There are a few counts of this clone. Written as DNA, the CDR3 is TGTGCCTGGAGTATAACGGGGGGACACCAAATGAACACTGAAGCTTTCTTT. It yields the protein CAWSITGGHQMNTEAFF. V gene TRBV30 combines with J gene TRBJ1-1, with a tentative D call TRBD1 (6 bases). There are 17 residues in the CDR3. Trimming shortened V by 2 bases and J by 0 bases, and 19 bases separated the two germline ends. Germline values: CDR1 GTSNPN, CDR2 SVGIG (reference sequence). The full variable domain, completed using reference TRBV30 and TRBJ1-1, is SQTIHQWPATLVQPVGSPLSLECTVEGTSNPNLYWYRQAAGRGLQLLFYSVGIGQISSEVPQNLSASRPQDRQFILSSKKLLLSDSGFYLCAWSITGGHQMNTEAFFGQGTRLTVV.

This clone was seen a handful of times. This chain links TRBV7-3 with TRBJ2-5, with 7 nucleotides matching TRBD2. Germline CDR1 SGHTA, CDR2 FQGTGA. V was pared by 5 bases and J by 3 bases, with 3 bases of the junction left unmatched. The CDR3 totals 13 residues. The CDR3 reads CASSIGTKETQYF. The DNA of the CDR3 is TGTGCCAGCAGCATTGGGACTAAAGAGACCCAGTACTTC.

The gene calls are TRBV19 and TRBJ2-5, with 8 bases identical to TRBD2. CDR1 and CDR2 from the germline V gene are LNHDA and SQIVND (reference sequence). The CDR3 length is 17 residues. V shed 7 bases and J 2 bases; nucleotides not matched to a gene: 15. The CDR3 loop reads CASTQSGGGFRQETQYF. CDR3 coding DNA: TGTGCCAGTACCCAAAGCGGGGGAGGTTTTAGGCAAGAGACCCAGTACTTC.

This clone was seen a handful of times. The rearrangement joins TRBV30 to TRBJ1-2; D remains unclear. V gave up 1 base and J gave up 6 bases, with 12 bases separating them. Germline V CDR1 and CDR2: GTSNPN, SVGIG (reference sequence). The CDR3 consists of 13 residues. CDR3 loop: CAWSALLGDGYTF. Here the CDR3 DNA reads TGTGCCTGGAGTGCCCTACTCGGGGATGGCTACACCTTC.

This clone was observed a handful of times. Here the CDR3 reads CASSLGQGSQPQHF. The CDR3 DNA reads TGCGCCAGCAGCTTGGGACAGGGAAGCCAGCCCCAGCATTTT. This sequence joins TRBV5-1 and TRBJ1-5; TRBD1 matches 7 bases. Losses at the gene ends were 0 bases for V and 7 bases for J; bases not matched to a gene: 4. CDR3 length equals 14 residues. The germline gives CDR1 SGHRS, CDR2 YFSETQ.

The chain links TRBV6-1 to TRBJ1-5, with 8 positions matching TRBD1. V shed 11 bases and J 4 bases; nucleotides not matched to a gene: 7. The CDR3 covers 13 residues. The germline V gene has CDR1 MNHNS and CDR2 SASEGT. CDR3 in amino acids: CAARTGLNQPQHF. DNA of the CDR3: TGTGCCGCGAGGACAGGGCTGAATCAGCCCCAGCATTTT.

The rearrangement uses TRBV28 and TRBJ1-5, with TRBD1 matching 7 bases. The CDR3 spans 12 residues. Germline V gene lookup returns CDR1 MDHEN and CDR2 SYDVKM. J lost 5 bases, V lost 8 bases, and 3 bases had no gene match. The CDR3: CASGQVYQPQHF. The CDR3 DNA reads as TGTGCCAGCGGACAGGTCTATCAGCCCCAGCATTTT.

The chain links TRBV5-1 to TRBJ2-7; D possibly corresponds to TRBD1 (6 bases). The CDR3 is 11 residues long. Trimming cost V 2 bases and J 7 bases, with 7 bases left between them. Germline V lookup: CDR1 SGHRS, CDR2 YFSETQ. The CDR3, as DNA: TGCGCCAGCAGCTTAGGGGGAGAGCAGTACTTC. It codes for CASSLGGEQYF.

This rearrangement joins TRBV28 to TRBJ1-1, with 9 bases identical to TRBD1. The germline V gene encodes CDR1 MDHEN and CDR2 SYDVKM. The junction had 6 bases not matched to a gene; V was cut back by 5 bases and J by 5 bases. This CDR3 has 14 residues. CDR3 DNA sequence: TGTGCCAGCAGTCTCGGGACAGGGACAACTGAAGCTTTCTTT. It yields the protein CASSLGTGTTEAFF.

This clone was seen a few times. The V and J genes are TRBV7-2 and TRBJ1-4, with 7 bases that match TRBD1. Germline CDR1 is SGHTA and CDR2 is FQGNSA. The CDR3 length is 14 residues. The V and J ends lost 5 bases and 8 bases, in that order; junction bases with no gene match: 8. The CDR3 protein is CASSPRQGGEKLFF. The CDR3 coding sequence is TGTGCCAGCAGCCCCCGACAGGGAGGCGAAAAACTGTTTTTT.

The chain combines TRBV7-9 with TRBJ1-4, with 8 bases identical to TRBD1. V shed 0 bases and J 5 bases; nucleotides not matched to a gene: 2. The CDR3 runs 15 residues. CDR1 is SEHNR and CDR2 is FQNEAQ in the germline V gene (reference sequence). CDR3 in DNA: TGTGCCAGCAGCTTAGCGGACAGGGAAAATGAAAAACTGTTTTTT. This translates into CASSLADRENEKLFF.

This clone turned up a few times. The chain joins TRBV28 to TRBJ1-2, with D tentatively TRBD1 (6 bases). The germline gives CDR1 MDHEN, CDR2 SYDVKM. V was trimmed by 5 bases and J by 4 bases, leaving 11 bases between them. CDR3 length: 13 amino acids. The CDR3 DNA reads TGTGCCAGCAGTATGGACAGACGCTATGGCTACACCTTC. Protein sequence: CASSMDRRYGYTF.

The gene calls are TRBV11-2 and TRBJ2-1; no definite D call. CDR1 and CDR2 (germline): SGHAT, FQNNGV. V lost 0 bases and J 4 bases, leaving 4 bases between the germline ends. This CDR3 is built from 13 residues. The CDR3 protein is CASSLDHYNEQFF. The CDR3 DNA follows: TGTGCCAGCAGCTTAGATCATTACAATGAGCAGTTCTTC.

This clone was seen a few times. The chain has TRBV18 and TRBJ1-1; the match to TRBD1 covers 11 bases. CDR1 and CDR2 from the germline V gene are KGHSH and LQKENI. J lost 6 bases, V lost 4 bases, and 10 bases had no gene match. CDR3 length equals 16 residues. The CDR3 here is CASSRTGGYPASEAFF. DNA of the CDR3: TGTGCCAGCTCACGGACAGGGGGCTACCCCGCGTCTGAAGCTTTCTTT.

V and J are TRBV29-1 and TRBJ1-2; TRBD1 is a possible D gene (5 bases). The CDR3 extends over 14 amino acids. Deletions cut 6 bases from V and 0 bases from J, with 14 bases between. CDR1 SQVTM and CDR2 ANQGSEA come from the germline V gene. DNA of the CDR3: TGCAGCGTCCGAAGACAGAGTTCTAACTATGGCTACACCTTC. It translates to CSVRRQSSNYGYTF.

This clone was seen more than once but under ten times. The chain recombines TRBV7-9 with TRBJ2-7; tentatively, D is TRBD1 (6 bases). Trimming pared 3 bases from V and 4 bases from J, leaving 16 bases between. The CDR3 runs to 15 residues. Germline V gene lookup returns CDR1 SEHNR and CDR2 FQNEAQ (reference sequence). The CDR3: CASSFGNRVGYEQYF. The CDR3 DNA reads TGTGCCAGCAGCTTCGGAAACAGGGTCGGGTACGAGCAGTACTTC.

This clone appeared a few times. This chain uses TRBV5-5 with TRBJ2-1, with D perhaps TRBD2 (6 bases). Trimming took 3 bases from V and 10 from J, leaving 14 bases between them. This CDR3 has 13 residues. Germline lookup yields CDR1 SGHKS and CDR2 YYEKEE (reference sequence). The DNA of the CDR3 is TGTGCCAGCAGCTCTCGGGGGAGACGGGAGCAGTTCTTC. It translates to CASSSRGRREQFF.